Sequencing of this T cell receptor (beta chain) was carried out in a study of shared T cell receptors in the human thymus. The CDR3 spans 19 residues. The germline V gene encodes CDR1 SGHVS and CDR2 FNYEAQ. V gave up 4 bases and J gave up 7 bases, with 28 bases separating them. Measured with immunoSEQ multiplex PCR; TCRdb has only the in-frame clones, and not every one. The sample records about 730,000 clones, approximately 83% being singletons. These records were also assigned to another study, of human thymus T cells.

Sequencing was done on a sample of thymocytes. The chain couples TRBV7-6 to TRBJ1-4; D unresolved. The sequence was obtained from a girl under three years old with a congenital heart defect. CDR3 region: CASSSLGGRIEPSGEKLFF. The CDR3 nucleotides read TGTGCCAGCAGCTCCCTAGGAGGGAGAATCGAGCCCTCGGGTGAAAAACTGTTTTTT.